Listed below are T cell receptor beta chains from one sample, sequenced in a study of CD8 T cells in Susac syndrome. MiXCR, run by TCRdb on the immunoSEQ multiplex PCR reads, gives a single entry per CDR3 protein. Of about 190,000 distinct CDR3 sequences in the sample, 90% to 95% were seen once. Sequenced material: CD4+ T cells from PBMCs. These receptors all come from a human donor with Susac syndrome. The CDR3 runs from the conserved cysteine through the conserved F or W. The D gene is left open where the match is weak. A clone size is listed for some rows: how often the clone was seen (once, few, many), or a class if it is expanded.

.	TRBJ2-3	.	13	TRBV6-2/TRBV6-3	TGTGCCGGCAAGGAACAGGGCACAGATACGCAGTATTTT	CAGKEQGTDTQYF
.	TRBJ2-7	TRBD1	13	TRBV24-1	TGTGCCACCAGTGAAGACAGGGGGCGGGAGCAGTACTTC	CATSEDRGREQYF
.	TRBJ2-1	TRBD2	13	TRBV20-1	TGCAGTGCTAGGTCCAGCGGGAGGAATGAGCAGTTCTTC	CSARSSGRNEQFF
.	TRBJ2-4	.	17	TRBV11-2	TGTGCCAGCAGCTTAGATAGAGACTTAGTAGCCAAAAACATTCAGTACTTC	CASSLDRDLVAKNIQYF
.	TRBJ1-2	.	14	TRBV4-1	TGCGCCAGCAGCCCGCAACCACCGTCAGGAGGCTACACCTTC	CASSPQPPSGGYTF
.	TRBJ1-5	.	14	TRBV27	TGTGCCAGCTCAAGGGGGGACGGATATCAGCCCCAGCATTTT	CASSRGDGYQPQHF
.	TRBJ2-2	.	13	TRBV19	TGTGCCAGTATCAAGTGGGGAACCGGGGAGCTGTTTTTT	CASIKWGTGELFF
.	TRBJ2-5	.	15	TRBV3-1	TGTGCCAGCAGCCAAGATAGTAGGAGGGCCGAGACCCAGTACTTC	CASSQDSRRAETQYF
.	TRBJ2-7	.	14	TRBV12-3/TRBV12-4	TGTGCCAGCAGTTTTACAGAGGGTCCCTACGAGCAGTACTTC	CASSFTEGPYEQYF
few	TRBJ1-4	.	14	TRBV30	TGTGCCTACACTTCGGGACGGCGGAATGAAAAACTGTTTTTT	CAYTSGRRNEKLFF
few	TRBJ1-2	.	15	TRBV5-1	TGCGCCAGCAGCTTGGTACTCGACAGCTTCTATGGCTACACCTTC	CASSLVLDSFYGYTF
.	TRBJ1-5	.	15	TRBV19	TGTGCCAGTAGTTCACCGGACAGCCTCAATCAGCCCCAGCATTTT	CASSSPDSLNQPQHF
.	TRBJ2-5	TRBD2	17	TRBV10-3	TGTGCCATCAGTGAACTAGCGGGAGTTTGGGGGCAAGAGACCCAGTACTTC	CAISELAGVWGQETQYF
once	TRBJ2-7	TRBD1	15	TRBV7-9	TGTGCCAGCAGTTCCGACAGGGGGCTTACCTACGAGCAGTACTTC	CASSSDRGLTYEQYF
few	TRBJ2-2	.	16	TRBV7-2	TGTGCCAGCAGCCCGACCAGGGTCGATATAACCGGGGAGCTGTTTTTT	CASSPTRVDITGELFF
.	TRBJ1-1	TRBD1	16	TRBV5-1	TGCGCCAGCAGCTCCGGACAGGGAAGGGGGAACACTGAAGCTTTCTTT	CASSSGQGRGNTEAFF
once	TRBJ1-1	.	14	TRBV7-2	TGTGCCAGCAGCTTAGCGCTCGGAAACACTGAAGCTTTCTTT	CASSLALGNTEAFF
once	TRBJ1-1	.	14	TRBV18	TGTGCCAGCTCACCACCGAGCAAGAACACTGAAGCTTTCTTT	CASSPPSKNTEAFF
.	TRBJ2-1	TRBD2	16	TRBV6-2/TRBV6-3	TGTGCCAGCAGCCGACGGACTAGCGGGTCTTACAATGAGCAGTTCTTC	CASSRRTSGSYNEQFF
few	TRBJ2-7	TRBD1	15	TRBV20-1	TGCAGTGCAATAAAACCGGGACAGGGGTTCCACGAGCAGTACTTC	CSAIKPGQGFHEQYF
.	TRBJ1-1	TRBD1	16	TRBV7-9	TGTGCCAGCAGCCTAGGGACAGGGGGCTTGAACACTGAAGCTTTCTTT	CASSLGTGGLNTEAFF
.	TRBJ2-3	TRBD1	15	TRBV9	TGTGCCAGCAGCGCAACAGGGGCCCCATCAGATACGCAGTATTTT	CASSATGAPSDTQYF
.	TRBJ1-1	.	14	TRBV5-4	TGTGCCAGCAGCCCCTGGGACCGACACACTGAAGCTTTCTTT	CASSPWDRHTEAFF
.	TRBJ2-7	.	14	TRBV14	TGTGCCAGCAGCCTCGGGACCTATCGGAACGAGCAGTACTTC	CASSLGTYRNEQYF
.	TRBJ1-6	TRBD1	15	TRBV19	TGTGCCAGTAGTCCTCGGGACAGCTATAATTCACCCCTCCACTTT	CASSPRDSYNSPLHF
.	TRBJ2-7	.	10	TRBV6-1	TGTGCCTGTGGTAGTAACGAGCAGTACTTC	CACGSNEQYF
.	TRBJ2-3	TRBD2	13	TRBV10-3	TGTGCCATGACTAGCGGGAGTTCAGATACGCAGTATTTT	CAMTSGSSDTQYF
.	TRBJ1-1	TRBD1	15	TRBV5-1	TGCGCCAGCAGCTGGGTAACAGGGGTGAACACTGAAGCTTTCTTT	CASSWVTGVNTEAFF
.	TRBJ1-4	.	15	TRBV5-1	TGCGCCAGCAGCTTGGACCCAGGGATTTGGGAAAAACTGTTTTTT	CASSLDPGIWEKLFF
.	TRBJ1-2	TRBD1	13	TRBV10-3	TGTGCCATCAGCCAGACAGGGGAATATGGCTACACCTTC	CAISQTGEYGYTF
.	TRBJ2-7	TRBD2	15	TRBV5-4	TGTGCCAGCAGCTTAAAGCGGGAGCGCTCCTACGAGCAGTACTTC	CASSLKRERSYEQYF
.	TRBJ2-7	.	14	TRBV20-1	TGCAGTGCTAGAACGGGAAGGGGGACCTACGAGCAGTACTTC	CSARTGRGTYEQYF
.	TRBJ2-5	TRBD2	16	TRBV11-2	TGTGCCAGCAGCCGCAGCGGGGGGGCCTCCTATGAGACCCAGTACTTC	CASSRSGGASYETQYF
.	TRBJ2-3	.	13	TRBV18	TGTGCCAGCTCACCCGCGGGCACAGATACGCAGTATTTT	CASSPAGTDTQYF